This T cell receptor (beta chain) was obtained from a study of OX40 agonist ivuxolimab in advanced cancers. Looking at the study overall: Administration of intravenous ivuxolimab to patients occurred every 2 weeks at 0.01 to 10 mg/kg.

Assay used: immunoSEQ multiplex PCR; TCRdb lists only in-frame clones, some missing. The table has roughly 80,000 clones, 65% to 90% seen once. CDR1 and CDR2 (germline): SGHRS, YFSETQ. The CDR3 length is 14 residues. V shed 0 bases and J shed 7 bases, with 13 bases lying between them. The TCR sequence derives from an adult with an advanced solid tumor such as melanoma, head and neck, liver or kidney cancer. Sample: CD4+ or CD8+ T cells sorted from blood, taken in a trial of the OX40 agonist ivuxolimab. The V gene is TRBV5-1, the J gene TRBJ1-1; D is unresolved. The CDR3 reads CASSLVGNELEAFF. The CDR3 bases are TGCGCCAGCAGCTTGGTCGGTAATGAGCTTGAAGCTTTCTTT.